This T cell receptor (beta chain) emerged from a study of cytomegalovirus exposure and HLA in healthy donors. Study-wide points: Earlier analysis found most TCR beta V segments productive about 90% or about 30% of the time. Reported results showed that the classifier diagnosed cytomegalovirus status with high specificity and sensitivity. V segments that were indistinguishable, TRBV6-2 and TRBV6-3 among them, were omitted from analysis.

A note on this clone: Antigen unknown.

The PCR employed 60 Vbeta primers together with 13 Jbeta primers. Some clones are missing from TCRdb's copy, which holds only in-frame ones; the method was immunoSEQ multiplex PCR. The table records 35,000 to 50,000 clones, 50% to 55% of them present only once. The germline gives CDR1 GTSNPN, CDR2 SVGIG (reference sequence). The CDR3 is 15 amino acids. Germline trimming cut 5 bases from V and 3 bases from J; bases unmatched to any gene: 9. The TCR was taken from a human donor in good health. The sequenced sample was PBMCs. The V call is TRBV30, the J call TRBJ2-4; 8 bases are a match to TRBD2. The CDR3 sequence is CAWGAGAIVKNIQYF. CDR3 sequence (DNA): TGTGCCTGGGGAGCGGGAGCTATTGTCAAAAACATTCAGTACTTC.